What follows is one T cell receptor (beta chain) and its context. Sequencing used immunoSEQ multiplex PCR; TCRdb keeps in-frame clones, though not all of them. Of under 150,000 clones listed, around 86% are singletons. The data were obtained in a study of control samples from healthy donors and cancer patients. The CDR3 loop spans 16 amino acids. Germline lookup yields CDR1 KGHDR and CDR2 SFDVKD. After removal of 4 bases from V and 7 bases from J, the junction contained 9 bases not matched to a gene. Sequenced input: blood. The chain recombines TRBV24-1 with TRBJ2-1; 10 bases line up with TRBD2. The receptor was isolated from a man aged 25-40 years in good health. CDR3 in amino acids: CATSDPPSGRGNEQFF. Written as DNA, the CDR3 is TGTGCCACCAGTGACCCCCCTAGCGGGAGAGGGAATGAGCAGTTCTTC.